This T cell receptor beta chain originates from a study of blood T cell repertoires in COVID-19 (dated by TCRdb to between 2020 and 2021). Broadly, across the study: Collaborator samples came from the United States, Italy and Spain and covered acute and convalescent phases of COVID-19. The material from the prospective study consisted of cDNA or gDNA derived from T cells, B-cell-depleted T cells, or PBMCs. Subjects who had been exposed to COVID-19, were actively infected with it, or had recovered from it provided the deeply sampled blood TCRbeta repertoires that made up the dataset. The repertoires were made available in a free public database intended to serve as a resource for research on the immune response to SARS-CoV-2. Samples came from the ongoing ImmuneRACE study (first 160 participants) plus 1,254 subjects from 6 global collaborators. The sample metadata nearly always contained a de-identified subject ID, COVID-19 status, age in years and sex. HLA class I and class II types, where available, came from metadata supplied by the sample provider rather than from assay-based typing. Broader findings and caveats from the paper: The amount of clinical and demographic metadata varied by source and participant and was provided uncurated.

Trimming costs V 3 bases and J 7 bases, and their ends lie 10 bases apart. From the cysteine up to the phenylalanine, the CDR3 has a length of 13 residues. The entry retains the CDR3 DNA only, 39 bases that are in frame from base 1. CDR1 and CDR2, looked up from the germline V gene (reference sequence), are GTSNPN and SVGIG. Remarks on this clone: Its antigen is currently not known. No base qualities exist here, and no much larger clone lies one base off it.

The immunoSEQ Assay, a bias-controlled multiplex PCR, was used to amplify TCRbeta CDR3 regions from genomic DNA. The original methods were these. The number of nucleated cells in each sample was estimated from the amplification of reference gene primers within the assay. To quantify the absolute abundance of each unique TCRbeta CDR3 rearrangement, sequence reads were collapsed and filtered. For each sample, productive Simpson clonality was calculated by taking the square root of Simpson's diversity index across productive rearrangements. TCRdb limited this immuneACCESS table to in-frame rearrangements with V and J called. A share of clones is missing; checked studies link under half to unresolved V genes, and the rest is unexplained. The V and J calls and clone size were taken over from that table, and D and trimming were inferred from the DNA. Recorded for this sample are approximately 400,000 clones; 70% to 85% of them occurred a single time. Of the sample, approximately 1% falls within the top ten clones.

Each collaborating institution followed its own protocols to collect whole blood in K2EDTA tubes. For TCRbeta analysis, collaborators shipped samples as frozen whole blood, isolated PBMCs, or DNA extracted from either of those sample types. The sample comprised peripheral blood. The sequence links TRBV30 to TRBJ1-6; there is no confident call for the D gene. The receptor was isolated from a human donor with acute or convalescent COVID-19. The donor label of this sample is uncertain. The CDR3 corresponds to CAWSYGWNSPLHF. The nucleotide sequence is given as TGTGCCTGGAGCTACGGTTGGAATTCACCCCTCCACTTT.